This T cell receptor (beta chain) was profiled in a study of radiotherapy plus CTLA-4 blockade in lung cancer. Overall study: An objective response was seen in about 17% of patients, and disease control in around 31%. Study-level results: Together with interferon-beta, which increased in serum after radiation, early dynamic changes in blood T cell clones were reportedly the best predictors of response. Among blood TCR repertoires after radiotherapy plus ipilimumab, tumor-derived clones expanded.

There are 15 residues in the CDR3. CDR1 SGHVS and CDR2 FQNEAQ come from the germline V gene. Trimming pared 1 base from V and 9 bases from J, leaving 17 bases between. Clones were read by immunoSEQ multiplex PCR, and TCRdb kept only the in-frame ones, dropping some. The table lists some 70,000 clones, 70% to 85% of them singletons. This clone was seen a handful of times. Its antigen remains unidentified. The study treated chemo-refractory metastatic non-small-cell lung cancer patients with focal radiation plus ipilimumab CTLA-4 blockade. The sequencing here drew on peripheral blood, taken from a patient treated with radiotherapy plus ipilimumab. This clonotype was sampled from a human donor with non-small cell lung cancer who had a complete response to radiotherapy plus ipilimumab. The J gene is TRBJ2-3, the V gene TRBV7-8; the D is unclear. The CDR3 is CASSLDRLRPGTQYF. For the CDR3, the DNA is TGTGCCAGCAGCTTAGATCGGCTACGCCCCGGGACGCAGTATTTT. Drawing the rest from reference TRBV7-8 and TRBJ2-3, the complete variable domain is GAGVSQSPRYKVAKRGQDVALRCDPISGHVSLFWYQQALGQGPEFLTYFQNEAQLDKSGLPSDRFFAERPEGSVSTLKIQRTQQEDSAVYLCASSLDRLRPGTQYFGPGTRLTVL.